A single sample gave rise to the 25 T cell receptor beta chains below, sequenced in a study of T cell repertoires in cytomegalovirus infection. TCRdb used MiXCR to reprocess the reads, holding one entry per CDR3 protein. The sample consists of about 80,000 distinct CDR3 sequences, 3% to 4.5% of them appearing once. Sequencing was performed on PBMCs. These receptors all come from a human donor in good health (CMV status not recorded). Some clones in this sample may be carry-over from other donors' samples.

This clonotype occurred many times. In nucleotides, the CDR3 is TGTGCCAGCAGCTTAGGTGGGGGTGGAAACACCATATATTTT. This gives the protein CASSLGGGGNTIYF. The chain recombines TRBV7-2 with TRBJ1-3; D possibly corresponds to TRBD1 (5 bases). There are 14 residues in the CDR3. In germline, CDR1 is SGHTA, CDR2 FQGNSA. V shed 1 base and J shed 3 bases, with 7 bases lying between them.

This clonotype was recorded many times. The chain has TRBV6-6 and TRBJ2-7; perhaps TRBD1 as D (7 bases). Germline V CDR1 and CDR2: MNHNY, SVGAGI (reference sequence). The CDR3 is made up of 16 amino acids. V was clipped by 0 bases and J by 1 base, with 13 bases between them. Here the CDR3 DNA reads TGTGCCAGCAGTTACTCTGCGGGACAGCTTTCCTACGAGCAGTACTTC. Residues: CASSYSAGQLSYEQYF.

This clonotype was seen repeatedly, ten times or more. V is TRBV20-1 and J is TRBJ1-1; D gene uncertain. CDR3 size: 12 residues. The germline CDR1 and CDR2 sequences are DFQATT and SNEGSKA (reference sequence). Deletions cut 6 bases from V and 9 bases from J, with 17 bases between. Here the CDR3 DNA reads TGCAGTGCGCAAAAACCGAATCAGCAAGCTTTCTTT. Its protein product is CSAQKPNQQAFF.

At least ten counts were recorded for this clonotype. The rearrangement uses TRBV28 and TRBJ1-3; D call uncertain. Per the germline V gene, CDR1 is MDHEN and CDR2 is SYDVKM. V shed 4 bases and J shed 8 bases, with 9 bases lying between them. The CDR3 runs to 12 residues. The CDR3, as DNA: TGTGCCAGCAGTTCACCGGTAGACACCATATATTTT. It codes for CASSSPVDTIYF.

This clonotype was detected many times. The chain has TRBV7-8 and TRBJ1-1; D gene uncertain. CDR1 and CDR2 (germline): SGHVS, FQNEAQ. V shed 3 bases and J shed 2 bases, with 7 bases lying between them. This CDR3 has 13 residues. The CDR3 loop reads CASSFGRNTEAFF. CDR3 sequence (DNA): TGTGCCAGCAGCTTCGGCCGCAACACTGAAGCTTTCTTT.

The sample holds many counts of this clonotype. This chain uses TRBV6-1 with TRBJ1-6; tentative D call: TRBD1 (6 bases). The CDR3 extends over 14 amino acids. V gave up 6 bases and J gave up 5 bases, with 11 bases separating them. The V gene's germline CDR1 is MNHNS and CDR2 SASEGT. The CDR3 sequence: CASRSAGDNSPLHF. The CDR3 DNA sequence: TGTGCCAGCAGATCCGCAGGGGATAATTCACCCCTCCACTTT.

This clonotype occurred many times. The CDR3 region is CASSTGGASNQPQHF. The CDR3 nucleotides read TGTGCCAGCAGCACAGGGGGCGCGAGCAATCAGCCCCAGCATTTT. V gene TRBV7-2 combines with J gene TRBJ1-5; the match to TRBD1 covers 9 bases. Germline lookup yields CDR1 SGHTA and CDR2 FQGNSA. The ends lost 5 bases at V and 1 base at J; junction bases unmatched: 3. This CDR3 spans 15 amino acids.

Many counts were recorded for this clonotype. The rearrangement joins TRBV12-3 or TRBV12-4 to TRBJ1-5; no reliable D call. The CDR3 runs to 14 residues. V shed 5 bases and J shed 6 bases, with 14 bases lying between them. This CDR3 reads CASSLRTEFQPQHF. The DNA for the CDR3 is TGTGCCAGCAGTCTTAGGACGGAATTTCAGCCCCAGCATTTT.

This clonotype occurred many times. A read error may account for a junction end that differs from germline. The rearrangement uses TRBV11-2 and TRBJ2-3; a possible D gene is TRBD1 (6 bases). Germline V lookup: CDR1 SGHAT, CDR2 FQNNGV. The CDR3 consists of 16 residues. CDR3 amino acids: CASTLRQARGPDTQYF. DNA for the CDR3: TGTGCCAGCACCTTAAGACAGGCCAGGGGACCAGATACGCAGTATTTT.

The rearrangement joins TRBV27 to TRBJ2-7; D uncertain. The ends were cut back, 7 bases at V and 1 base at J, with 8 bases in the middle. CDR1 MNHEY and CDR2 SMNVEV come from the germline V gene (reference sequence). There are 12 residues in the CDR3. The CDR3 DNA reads TGTGCCAGCAAGGGAAAATCCTACGAGCAGTACTTC. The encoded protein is CASKGKSYEQYF.

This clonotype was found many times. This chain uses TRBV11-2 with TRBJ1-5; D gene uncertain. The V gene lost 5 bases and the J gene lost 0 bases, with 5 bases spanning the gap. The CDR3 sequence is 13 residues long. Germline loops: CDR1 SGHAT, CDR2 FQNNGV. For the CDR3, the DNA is TGTGCCAGCAGCCCAGCTAGCAATCAGCCCCAGCATTTT. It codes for CASSPASNQPQHF. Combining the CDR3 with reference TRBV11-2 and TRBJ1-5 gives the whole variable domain EAGVAQSPRYKIIEKRQSVAFWCNPISGHATLYWYQQILGQGPKLLIQFQNNGVVDDSQLPKDRFSAERLKGVDSTLKIQPAKLEDSAVYLCASSPASNQPQHFGDGTRLSIL.

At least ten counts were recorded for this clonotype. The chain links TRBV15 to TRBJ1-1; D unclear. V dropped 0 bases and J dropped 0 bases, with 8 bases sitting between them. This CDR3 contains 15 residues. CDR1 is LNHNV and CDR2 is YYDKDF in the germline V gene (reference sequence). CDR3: CATSRELGLNTEAFF. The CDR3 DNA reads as TGTGCCACCAGCAGAGAATTAGGGTTGAACACTGAAGCTTTCTTT.

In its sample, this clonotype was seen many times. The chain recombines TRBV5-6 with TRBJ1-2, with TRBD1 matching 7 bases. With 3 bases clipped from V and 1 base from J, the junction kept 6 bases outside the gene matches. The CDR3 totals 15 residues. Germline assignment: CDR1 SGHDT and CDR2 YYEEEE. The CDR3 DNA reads TGTGCCAGCAGCTCGATGGACAGGTATAACTATGGCTACACCTTC. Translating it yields CASSSMDRYNYGYTF.

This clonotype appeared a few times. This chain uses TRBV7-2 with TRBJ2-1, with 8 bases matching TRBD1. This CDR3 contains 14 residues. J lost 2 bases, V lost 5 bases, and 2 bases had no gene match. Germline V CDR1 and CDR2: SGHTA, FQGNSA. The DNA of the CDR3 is TGTGCCAGCAGCCCGGGACAGGCCTACAATGAGCAGTTCTTC. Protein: CASSPGQAYNEQFF.

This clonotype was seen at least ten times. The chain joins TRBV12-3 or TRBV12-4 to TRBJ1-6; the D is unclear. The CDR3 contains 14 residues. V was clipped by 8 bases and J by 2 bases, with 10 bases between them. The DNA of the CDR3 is TGTGCCAGCCGCGGGGAGGCCTATAATTCACCCCTCCACTTT. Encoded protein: CASRGEAYNSPLHF.

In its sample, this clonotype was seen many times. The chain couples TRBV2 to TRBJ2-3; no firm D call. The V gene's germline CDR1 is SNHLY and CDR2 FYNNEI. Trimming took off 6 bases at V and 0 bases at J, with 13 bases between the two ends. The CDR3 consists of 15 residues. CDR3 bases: TGTGCCAGCAGCAGGACGCAAACTAGCACAGATACGCAGTATTTT. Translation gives CASSRTQTSTDTQYF.

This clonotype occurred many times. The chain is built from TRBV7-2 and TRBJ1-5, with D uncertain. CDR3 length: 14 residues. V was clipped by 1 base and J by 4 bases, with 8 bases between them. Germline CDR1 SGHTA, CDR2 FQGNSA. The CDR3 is CASSLVGGNQPQHF. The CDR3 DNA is TGTGCCAGCAGCTTAGTCGGTGGAAATCAGCCCCAGCATTTT.

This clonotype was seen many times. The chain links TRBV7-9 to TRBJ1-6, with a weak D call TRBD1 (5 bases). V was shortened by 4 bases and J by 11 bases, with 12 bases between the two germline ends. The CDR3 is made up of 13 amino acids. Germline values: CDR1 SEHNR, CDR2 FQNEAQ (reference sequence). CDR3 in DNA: TGTGCCAGCAGCTCCGGGACCGAGGCACCCCTCCACTTT. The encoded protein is CASSSGTEAPLHF.

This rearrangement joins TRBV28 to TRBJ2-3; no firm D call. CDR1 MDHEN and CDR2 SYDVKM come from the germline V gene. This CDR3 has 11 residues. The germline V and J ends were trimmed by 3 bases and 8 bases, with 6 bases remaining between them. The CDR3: CASSFVSTQYF. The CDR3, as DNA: TGTGCCAGCAGTTTTGTATCTACGCAGTATTTT. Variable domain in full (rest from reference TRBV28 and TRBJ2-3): DVKVTQSSRYLVKRTGEKVFLECVQDMDHENMFWYRQDPGLGLRLIYFSYDVKMKEKGDIPEGYSVSREKKERFSLILESASTNQTSMYLCASSFVSTQYFGPGTRLTVL.

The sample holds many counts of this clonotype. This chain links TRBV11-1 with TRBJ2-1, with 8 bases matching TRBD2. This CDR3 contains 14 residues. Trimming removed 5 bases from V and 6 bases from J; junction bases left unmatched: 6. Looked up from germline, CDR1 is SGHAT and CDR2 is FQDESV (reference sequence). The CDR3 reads CASSSGRYLNEQFF. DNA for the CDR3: TGTGCCAGCAGCAGCGGGAGATATCTCAATGAGCAGTTCTTC.

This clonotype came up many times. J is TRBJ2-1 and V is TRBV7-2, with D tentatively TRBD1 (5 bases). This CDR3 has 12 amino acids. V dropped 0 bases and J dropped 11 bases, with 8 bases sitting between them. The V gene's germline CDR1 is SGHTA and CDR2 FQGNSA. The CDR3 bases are TGTGCCAGCAGCTTAGCCAGGGATCAGCAGTTCTTC. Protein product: CASSLARDQQFF.

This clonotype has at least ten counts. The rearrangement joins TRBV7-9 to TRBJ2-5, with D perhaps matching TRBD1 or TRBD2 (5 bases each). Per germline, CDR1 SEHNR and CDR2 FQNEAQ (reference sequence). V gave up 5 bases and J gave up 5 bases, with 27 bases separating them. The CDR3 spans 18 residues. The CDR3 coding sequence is TGTGCCAGCAGCCGAGAAGGGTTCGGGGCAGGGCGATTGGAGACCCAGTACTTC. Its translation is CASSREGFGAGRLETQYF.

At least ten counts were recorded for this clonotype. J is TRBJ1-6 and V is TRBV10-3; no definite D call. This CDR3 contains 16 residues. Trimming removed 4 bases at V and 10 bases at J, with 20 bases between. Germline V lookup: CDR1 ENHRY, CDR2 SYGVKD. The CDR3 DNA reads TGTGCCATCAGTGCCGAGGGATCCAGCGGGTACTCACCCCTCCACTTT. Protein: CAISAEGSSGYSPLHF.

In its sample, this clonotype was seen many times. The CDR3 protein is CASSFDAGANVLTF. The DNA for the CDR3 is TGTGCCAGCAGTTTTGACGCTGGGGCCAACGTCCTGACTTTC. V gene TRBV6-1 combines with J gene TRBJ2-6; D gene uncertain. The CDR3 is 14 residues long. Germline V gene sequence: CDR1 MNHNS, CDR2 SASEGT. The ends were cut back, 5 bases at V and 2 bases at J, with 7 bases in the middle.

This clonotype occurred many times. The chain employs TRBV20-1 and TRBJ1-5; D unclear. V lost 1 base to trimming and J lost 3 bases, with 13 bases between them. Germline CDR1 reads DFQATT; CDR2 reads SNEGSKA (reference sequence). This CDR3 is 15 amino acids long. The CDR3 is CSARVGGGFNQPQHF. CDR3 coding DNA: TGCAGTGCTAGAGTTGGTGGTGGATTCAATCAGCCCCAGCATTTT.